This TCR beta chain was recorded in a study of T cells in Graves' hyperthyroidism and ophthalmopathy. Exclusions: uncontrolled infection, other autoimmune disease, pregnancy, lactation. The source material, RNA transcripts, was used to amplify TCR beta CDR3 regions. TCR CDR3 underwent first-round RT-PCR with the HTBI primer set. TCRdb fed the multiplex PCR reads into MiXCR, producing one record per CDR3 protein. This table holds about 330,000 distinct CDR3 sequences, roughly 15% found once. This clonotype was seen ten or more times. The TCR originated in a woman aged 40 to 50 with Graves' ophthalmopathy. What was sequenced was blood.

In DNA form, the CDR3 reads TGTGCCAGCGGCACCCCGGGACTAGGGGGTCGCGAGCAGTTCTTC. Its translation: CASGTPGLGGREQFF. The genes are TRBV28 and TRBJ2-1; TRBD2 agrees at 8 bases. The junction had 16 bases not matched to a gene; V was cut back by 8 bases and J by 10 bases. The germline CDR1 and CDR2 sequences are MDHEN and SYDVKM. The length of the CDR3 is 15 residues.